This TCR beta chain was recovered during a study of long-term antiretroviral therapy in people with HIV. The CDR3 consists of 13 residues. Germline CDR1 is SEHNR and CDR2 is FQNEAQ (reference sequence). The V gene lost 2 bases and the J gene lost 5 bases, with 10 bases spanning the gap. Worth noting for this clone: Its matching antigen is unknown.

Study-wide results and limits: Sampling of blood ran from the mid-2000s to the late 2010s, and older ART regimens were possibly in use. ART adherence was not documented, and neither viral resistance nor therapy changes had any data. After ART, diversity increased yet remained lower than transplant donor controls.

The libraries were made with immunoSEQ v3.0 at survey level. Target depth was 40,000-50,000 T-cell genomes per sample. Here immunoSEQ multiplex PCR was the method, and the copy in TCRdb shows in-frame clones only, minus some. The sample has under 30,000 clones, roughly 96% seen once. The origin of this receptor is a man aged 25-45 years with HIV. Sequencing was performed on unsorted PBMCs, taken 6 to 6.5 years after starting antiretroviral therapy. The V and J genes are TRBV7-9 and TRBJ2-7, with a tentative D call TRBD1 (5 bases). The chain's CDR3 is CASSLYPGNEQYF. DNA of the CDR3: TGTGCCAGCAGCTTATACCCAGGGAACGAGCAGTACTTC.